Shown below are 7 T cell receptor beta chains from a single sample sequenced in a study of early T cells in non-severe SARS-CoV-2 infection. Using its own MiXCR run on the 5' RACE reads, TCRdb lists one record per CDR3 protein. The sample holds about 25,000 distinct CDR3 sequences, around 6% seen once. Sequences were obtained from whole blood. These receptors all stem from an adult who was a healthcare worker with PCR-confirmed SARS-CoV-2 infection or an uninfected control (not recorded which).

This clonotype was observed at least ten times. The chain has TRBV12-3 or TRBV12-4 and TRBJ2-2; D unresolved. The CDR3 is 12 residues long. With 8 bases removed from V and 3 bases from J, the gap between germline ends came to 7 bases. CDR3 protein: CASSTHTGELFF. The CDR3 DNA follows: TGTGCCAGCTCGACACACACCGGGGAGCTGTTTTTT.

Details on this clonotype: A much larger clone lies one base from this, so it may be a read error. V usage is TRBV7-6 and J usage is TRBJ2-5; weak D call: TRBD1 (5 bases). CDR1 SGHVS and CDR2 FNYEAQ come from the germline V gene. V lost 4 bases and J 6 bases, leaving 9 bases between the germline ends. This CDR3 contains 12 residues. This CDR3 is CASSYYRKTQYF. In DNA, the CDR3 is TGTGCCAGCAGCTACTACAGGAAGACCCAGTACTTC.

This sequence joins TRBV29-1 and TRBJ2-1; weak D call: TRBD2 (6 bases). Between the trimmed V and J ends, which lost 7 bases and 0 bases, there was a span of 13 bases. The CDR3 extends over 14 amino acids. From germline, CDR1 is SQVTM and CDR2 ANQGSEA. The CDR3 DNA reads TGCAGCGGGGAGGTCTTCAGCTCCTACAATGAGCAGTTCTTC. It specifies CSGEVFSSYNEQFF.

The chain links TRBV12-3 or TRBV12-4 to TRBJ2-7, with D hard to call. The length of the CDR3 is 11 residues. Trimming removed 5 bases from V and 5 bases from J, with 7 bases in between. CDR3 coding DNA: TGTGCCAGCAGTCGCCGGAACGAGCAGTACTTC. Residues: CASSRRNEQYF.

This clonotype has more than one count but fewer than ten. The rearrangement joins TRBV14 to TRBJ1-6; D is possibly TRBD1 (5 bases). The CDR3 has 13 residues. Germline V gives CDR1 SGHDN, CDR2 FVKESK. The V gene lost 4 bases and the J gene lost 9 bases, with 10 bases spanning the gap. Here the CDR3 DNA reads TGTGCCAGCAGCCCCCAGGGCGTTTCACCCCTCCACTTT. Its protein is CASSPQGVSPLHF.

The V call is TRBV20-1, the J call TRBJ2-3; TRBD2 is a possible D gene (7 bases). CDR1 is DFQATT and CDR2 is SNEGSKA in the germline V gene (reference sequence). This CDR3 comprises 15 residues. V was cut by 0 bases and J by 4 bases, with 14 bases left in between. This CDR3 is CSAREMRGRADTQYF. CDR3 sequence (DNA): TGCAGTGCTAGAGAAATGAGGGGGAGGGCAGATACGCAGTATTTT.

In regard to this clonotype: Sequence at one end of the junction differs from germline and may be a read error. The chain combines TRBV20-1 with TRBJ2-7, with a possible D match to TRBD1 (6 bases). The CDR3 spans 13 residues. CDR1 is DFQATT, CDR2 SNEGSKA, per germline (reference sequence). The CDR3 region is CSAGEGDGYEQYF. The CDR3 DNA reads TGCAGTGCTGGAGAGGGGGATGGTTACGAGCAGTACTTC.